The 24 T cell receptor beta chains reported below all come from one sample, sequenced in a study of identical twins. TCRdb itself ran the 5' RACE reads through MiXCR, one entry per CDR3 protein. The data show 200,000 or so distinct CDR3 sequences, 6% to 9% seen once. In addition, the sample was reused for a study of yellow fever vaccine responses in identical twins.

The sequencing input was memory (CD45RO+) T cells sorted from blood. The source is a woman aged 18-35 years in good health.

This clonotype came up a few times. The junction differs from germline at one of its ends, possibly a read error. The CDR3 loop reads CSARVGSSGNNIYF. DNA of the CDR3: TGCAGTGCTAGAGTTGGCAGCTCTGGAAACAACATATATTTT. The genes are TRBV20-1 and TRBJ1-3; D gene unclear. The CDR3 spans 14 residues. Germline CDR1 and CDR2: DFQATT and SNEGSKA (reference sequence).

Here the CDR3 DNA reads TGTGCCAGCAGTGAACGGCAGACCCAGTACTTC. Amino acid sequence: CASSERQTQYF. The rearrangement uses TRBV2 and TRBJ2-5; no firm D call. Germline V CDR1 and CDR2: SNHLY, FYNNEI. With 2 bases removed from V and 6 bases from J, the gap between germline ends came to 4 bases. The CDR3 has 11 residues. Combining the CDR3 with reference TRBV2 and TRBJ2-5 gives the whole variable domain EPEVTQTPSHQVTQMGQEVILRCVPISNHLYFYWYRQILGQKVEFLVSFYNNEISEKSEIFDDQFSVERPDGSNFTLKIRSTKLEDSAMYFCASSERQTQYFGPGTRLLVL.

The J gene is TRBJ2-7, the V gene TRBV5-1, with D unresolved. The CDR3 totals 14 residues. Germline CDR1 is SGHRS and CDR2 is YFSETQ. V gave up 3 bases and J gave up 5 bases, with 15 bases separating them. This CDR3 is CASSWYRVEHEQYF. CDR3 DNA sequence: TGCGCCAGCAGCTGGTACCGGGTGGAGCACGAGCAGTACTTC.

This clonotype has more than one count but fewer than ten. The rearrangement links TRBV25-1 to TRBJ2-3, with 7 bases matching TRBD1. The CDR3 runs 15 residues. The V gene end was trimmed by 2 bases and the J gene end by 1 base; junction bases not matched to a gene: 3. The V gene's germline CDR1 is MGHDK and CDR2 SYGVNS. The CDR3 region is CASSETGARTDTQYF. In nucleotides, the CDR3 is TGTGCCAGCAGTGAAACAGGGGCCCGCACAGATACGCAGTATTTT. Complete variable domain (other parts from reference TRBV25-1 and TRBJ2-3): EADIYQTPRYLVIGTGKKITLECSQTMGHDKMYWYQQDPGMELHLIHYSYGVNSTEKGDLSSESTVSRIRTEHFPLTLESARPSHTSQYLCASSETGARTDTQYFGPGTRLTVL.

In its sample, this clonotype was seen many times. The V gene is TRBV7-9, the J gene TRBJ2-7; D uncertain. V shed 5 bases and J shed 6 bases, with 11 bases lying between them. The CDR3 runs 12 residues. The V gene's germline CDR1 is SEHNR and CDR2 FQNEAQ (reference sequence). DNA of the CDR3: TGTGCCAGCAGCCCCCAACAATTCGAGCAGTACTTC. This gives the protein CASSPQQFEQYF.

The sample holds a few counts of this clonotype. CDR3: CASSLRGAVTTDTQYF. CDR3 DNA sequence: TGTGCCAGCAGCTTAAGAGGAGCGGTGACCACAGATACGCAGTATTTT. V and J are TRBV7-3 and TRBJ2-3; D perhaps matches TRBD2 (5 bases). Trimming cost V 1 base and J 2 bases, with 13 bases left between them. CDR3 length: 16 residues. The V gene's germline CDR1 is SGHTA and CDR2 FQGTGA.

The V and J genes are TRBV7-2 and TRBJ2-1; TRBD2 is a possible D gene (6 bases). This CDR3 has 15 residues. In germline, CDR1 is SGHTA, CDR2 FQGNSA. V was shortened by 3 bases and J by 0 bases, with 9 bases between the two germline ends. The CDR3 bases are TGTGCCAGCAGCTTCCGGGACTCCTCCTACAATGAGCAGTTCTTC. This sequence encodes CASSFRDSSYNEQFF.

This clonotype was counted at least ten times. The genes are TRBV20-1 and TRBJ1-6; D unclear. V was cut by 6 bases and J by 10 bases, with 16 bases left in between. The CDR3 is 13 residues long. Germline CDR1 is DFQATT and CDR2 is SNEGSKA (reference sequence). CDR3 bases: TGCAGTGCCACAACTCGCGCGGGATCACCCCTCCACTTT. Encoded protein: CSATTRAGSPLHF.

The V and J genes are TRBV7-6 and TRBJ2-3, with no clear D. Per the germline V gene, CDR1 is SGHVS and CDR2 is FNYEAQ. V lost 5 bases, J lost 1 base, and 19 bases lay in between. The CDR3 totals 17 residues. This chain's CDR3 is CASSPGGAPAGTDTQYF. As DNA, the CDR3 is TGTGCCAGCAGCCCCGGTGGCGCCCCGGCTGGCACAGATACGCAGTATTTT.

V usage is TRBV3-1 and J usage is TRBJ2-5; weak D call: TRBD2 (6 bases). The CDR3 runs 14 residues. The V end was cut by 1 base, the J end by 5 bases, with 11 bases between. From germline, CDR1 is LGHDT and CDR2 YNNKEL (reference sequence). This chain's CDR3 is CASSQGPSGETQYF. CDR3 DNA: TGTGCCAGCAGCCAAGGGCCGAGCGGGGAGACCCAGTACTTC.

This chain links TRBV9 with TRBJ2-5; D is perhaps TRBD1 or TRBD2 (5 bases each). The CDR3 is 15 residues long. The ends were cut back, 4 bases at V and 0 bases at J, with 13 bases in the middle. Germline CDR1 reads SGDLS; CDR2 reads YYNGEE. For the CDR3, the DNA is TGTGCCAGCAGCCCCACGTGGGGGTACCAAGAGACCCAGTACTTC. It translates to CASSPTWGYQETQYF.

This chain joins TRBV5-1 and TRBJ2-5; D ambiguous. Germline CDR1 reads SGHRS; CDR2 reads YFSETQ. The CDR3 is 13 residues long. Trimming stripped 5 bases from V and 5 bases from J, with 13 bases between. The CDR3: CASRQSSGETQYF. The CDR3 DNA sequence: TGCGCCAGCAGACAGTCATCTGGTGAGACCCAGTACTTC. Full variable domain (missing parts from reference TRBV5-1 and TRBJ2-5): KAGVTQTPRYLIKTRGQQVTLSCSPISGHRSVSWYQQTPGQGLQFLFEYFSETQRNKGNFPGRFSGRQFSNSRSEMNVSTLELGDSALYLCASRQSSGETQYFGPGTRLLVL.

This clonotype was detected ten times or more. This chain connects TRBV6-5 to TRBJ2-7, with no clear D. Germline V gene data show CDR1 as MNHEY and CDR2 as SVGAGI. V lost 4 bases and J lost 3, with 7 bases in between. This CDR3 spans 12 amino acids. The CDR3 nucleotides are TGTGCCAGCAGTTCCGACTTCTACGAGCAGTACTTC. Amino acid sequence: CASSSDFYEQYF.

This clonotype has more than one count but fewer than ten. The chain couples TRBV11-2 to TRBJ1-1; D unresolved. The germline CDR1 and CDR2 sequences are SGHAT and FQNNGV. This CDR3 region has 16 residues. Trimming cost V 0 bases and J 0 bases, with 11 bases left between them. This chain's CDR3 is CASSLDHGELNTEAFF. Written as DNA, the CDR3 is TGTGCCAGCAGCTTAGATCACGGGGAGCTGAACACTGAAGCTTTCTTT.

This clonotype was seen ten or more times. The chain joins TRBV20-1 to TRBJ2-4, with TRBD1 as a possible D gene (5 bases). V shed 6 bases and J shed 3 bases, with 12 bases lying between them. Looked up from germline, CDR1 is DFQATT and CDR2 is SNEGSKA (reference sequence). This CDR3 has 13 residues. DNA of the CDR3: TGCAGTGCGCCAGGGTGGGGCAAAAACATTCAGTACTTC. Translating gives CSAPGWGKNIQYF.

The chain is built from TRBV7-8 and TRBJ2-3; weak D call: TRBD2 (6 bases). This CDR3 region has 16 residues. CDR1 is SGHVS and CDR2 is FQNEAQ in the germline V gene. V was trimmed by 4 bases and J by 4 bases, leaving 18 bases between them. DNA of the CDR3: TGTGCCAGCAGCTCCCTTCCGGGCGGAGGGGCAGATACGCAGTATTTT. Its translation: CASSSLPGGGADTQYF.

This clonotype was observed a handful of times. This CDR3 is CSVGQPSYGYTF. The DNA for the CDR3 is TGCAGCGTTGGACAGCCATCCTATGGCTACACCTTC. This chain connects TRBV29-1 to TRBJ1-2, with D perhaps matching TRBD1 (5 bases). V was pared by 4 bases and J by 4 bases, with 10 bases between. This CDR3 region has 12 residues. Germline CDR1 and CDR2: SQVTM and ANQGSEA.

The sample holds many counts of this clonotype. The CDR3 here is CSARVSPYEQYF. CDR3 nucleotide sequence: TGCAGTGCTAGAGTCAGTCCCTACGAGCAGTACTTC. The rearrangement links TRBV20-1 to TRBJ2-7; D call uncertain. The CDR3 is made up of 12 amino acids. V was clipped by 1 base and J by 2 bases, with 6 bases between them. In germline, CDR1 is DFQATT, CDR2 SNEGSKA (reference sequence).

Many counts were recorded for this clonotype. The V and J genes are TRBV28 and TRBJ2-3, with 8 bases aligning to TRBD2. The V segment lost 4 bases and the J segment 5 bases; nucleotides outside the gene matches: 8. Germline CDR1 and CDR2: MDHEN and SYDVKM. This CDR3 has 15 amino acids. CDR3 in amino acids: CASSSPAGAQDTQYF. CDR3 DNA sequence: TGTGCCAGCAGTTCCCCAGCGGGAGCTCAAGATACGCAGTATTTT.

This clonotype has just a few counts. Here the CDR3 DNA reads TGTGCCAGCAGTCGTGACCGGGATTACTCCTACGAGCAGTACTTC. Its translation is CASSRDRDYSYEQYF. The rearrangement joins TRBV3-1 to TRBJ2-7, with a possible D match to TRBD2 (5 bases). With 6 bases removed from V and 0 bases from J, the gap between germline ends came to 15 bases. The CDR3 runs 15 residues. Germline loops: CDR1 LGHDT, CDR2 YNNKEL (reference sequence).

The rearrangement uses TRBV20-1 and TRBJ2-7; 9 bases agree with TRBD1. Germline CDR1 DFQATT, CDR2 SNEGSKA (reference sequence). Germline trimming cut 4 bases from V and 2 bases from J; bases unmatched to any gene: 6. This CDR3 is 14 amino acids long. DNA of the CDR3: TGCAGTGCTAAAGGACAGGGGCCTACCTACGAGCAGTACTTC. Protein product: CSAKGQGPTYEQYF.

This chain uses TRBV27 with TRBJ2-6, with D perhaps TRBD1 or TRBD2 (6 bases each). The CDR3 extends over 14 amino acids. Germline V gene data show CDR1 as MNHEY and CDR2 as SMNVEV (reference sequence). With 8 bases removed from V and 0 bases from J, the gap between germline ends came to 8 bases. CDR3 sequence reads: CASRGHSGANVLTF. The CDR3 bases are TGTGCCAGCCGGGGGCACTCTGGGGCCAACGTCCTGACTTTC.

At least ten counts were recorded for this clonotype. The rearrangement uses TRBV4-2 and TRBJ1-2; TRBD1 aligns across 12 bases. This CDR3 has 16 residues. J lost 8 bases, V lost 2 bases, and 9 bases had no gene match. The germline CDR1 and CDR2 sequences are LGHNA and YNFKEQ. CDR3 residues: CASSQPPGQGADGYTF. CDR3 nucleotide sequence: TGTGCCAGCAGCCAACCTCCGGGACAGGGGGCTGACGGCTACACCTTC.

The chain carries TRBV19 and TRBJ2-2, with unresolved D. The CDR3 spans 16 residues. Germline CDR1 is LNHDA and CDR2 is SQIVND (reference sequence). Deletions cut 3 bases from V and 1 base from J, with 12 bases between. The CDR3, as DNA: TGTGCCAGTAGTATCAAGGTTATGCAGAACACCGGGGAGCTGTTTTTT. Translated, it gives CASSIKVMQNTGELFF.